These T cell receptor beta chains were read from a single sample in a study of cytomegalovirus exposure and HLA in healthy donors. Assay: immunoSEQ multiplex PCR; the TCRdb copy retains only in-frame clones and omits some. The sample yields 150,000 to 200,000 clones, 78% seen once. Sequenced material: PBMCs. All receptors come from a woman between 45 and 60 years old in good health and CMV-seropositive. Each CDR3 is given with its conserved first and last residue. Each record gives: CDR3 DNA, CDR3 protein, V gene, D gene, J gene. The D gene is left open where the match is weak.

DNA: TGTGCCTGGAGTTTATCCTACGAGCAGTACTTC
CDR3: CAWSLSYEQYF
V: TRBV30
D: .
J: TRBJ2-7

DNA: TGTGCCAGCAGTGAATTCGGGACAGTCTCTGGAAACACCATATATTTT
CDR3: CASSEFGTVSGNTIYF
V: TRBV6-1
D: TRBD1
J: TRBJ1-3

DNA: TGTGCCAGCAGCTTAGGCAGGGGGCCTACCTTCTTCTCCTACAATGAGCAGTTCTTC
CDR3: CASSLGRGPTFFSYNEQFF
V: TRBV13
D: TRBD1
J: TRBJ2-1

DNA: TGCGCCAGCAGCCACCGACAGGGGAACACCGGGGAGCTGTTTTTT
CDR3: CASSHRQGNTGELFF
V: TRBV5-1
D: TRBD1
J: TRBJ2-2

DNA: TGTGCCAGCAGCTCAGGGGTTGAGGAACTGTTTTTT
CDR3: CASSSGVEELFF
V: TRBV5-4
D: .
J: TRBJ1-4

DNA: TGTGCCACCTCCGGGACAGGCTCCTACGAGCAGTACTTC
CDR3: CATSGTGSYEQYF
V: TRBV13
D: TRBD1
J: TRBJ2-7

DNA: TGTGCCAGCAGCTTAGGAGTATACAGTTATACCGGGGAGCTGTTTTTT
CDR3: CASSLGVYSYTGELFF
V: TRBV11-2
D: .
J: TRBJ2-2

DNA: TGTGCCAGCAGCTTCGGACAGGGTAGTGGAAACACCATATATTTT
CDR3: CASSFGQGSGNTIYF
V: TRBV5-6
D: TRBD1
J: TRBJ1-3

DNA: TGTGCCAGCAGCTCGACGTGGACAGGGGGCTCCTACGAGCAGTACTTC
CDR3: CASSSTWTGGSYEQYF
V: TRBV7-9
D: TRBD1
J: TRBJ2-7

DNA: TGTGCCTGGAGCCTAGGTAGGGATACGCAGTATTTT
CDR3: CAWSLGRDTQYF
V: TRBV30
D: .
J: TRBJ2-3

DNA: TGCGCCAGCAGCCCAACAGATACGCAGTATTTT
CDR3: CASSPTDTQYF
V: TRBV23-1
D: .
J: TRBJ2-3

DNA: TGTGCCAGCAGCTCCCCCGGAGCGTACGAGCAGTACTTC
CDR3: CASSSPGAYEQYF
V: TRBV5-4
D: .
J: TRBJ2-7

DNA: TGTGCCAGCAGCTTAGGATCGTCCCAGGGGAACACTGAAGCTTTCTTT
CDR3: CASSLGSSQGNTEAFF
V: TRBV7-8
D: .
J: TRBJ1-1